The clone carrying this TCR beta chain was seen repeatedly, ten times or more. This specimen comes from a study of T-cell reconstitution after alpha-beta-depleted transplantation in children. The library targeted TCRbeta and was prepared with unique molecular identifiers. One entry per CDR3 protein, called by TCRdb with MiXCR from the PCR reads. The sample has 250,000 or so distinct CDR3 sequences, approximately 8.9% seen once. Trimming left V 5 bases short and J 5 bases short, with 15 bases between. CDR1 and CDR2 (germline): DFQATT, SNEGSKA (reference sequence). This CDR3 contains 13 residues. The sample in question was PBMCs, mostly from graft donor cells, obtained 180 days after TCRalphabeta/CD19-depleted stem cell transplant. The receptor comes from a male patient under 18 who had a stem cell transplant for acute lymphoblastic leukemia, so the T cells may come from the graft donor. The chain carries TRBV20-1 and TRBJ1-1; D possibly corresponds to TRBD1 (6 bases). For the CDR3, the DNA is TGCAGTGCTTCGAAGACAGGAGGTACTGAAGCTTTCTTT. Translating it yields CSASKTGGTEAFF.